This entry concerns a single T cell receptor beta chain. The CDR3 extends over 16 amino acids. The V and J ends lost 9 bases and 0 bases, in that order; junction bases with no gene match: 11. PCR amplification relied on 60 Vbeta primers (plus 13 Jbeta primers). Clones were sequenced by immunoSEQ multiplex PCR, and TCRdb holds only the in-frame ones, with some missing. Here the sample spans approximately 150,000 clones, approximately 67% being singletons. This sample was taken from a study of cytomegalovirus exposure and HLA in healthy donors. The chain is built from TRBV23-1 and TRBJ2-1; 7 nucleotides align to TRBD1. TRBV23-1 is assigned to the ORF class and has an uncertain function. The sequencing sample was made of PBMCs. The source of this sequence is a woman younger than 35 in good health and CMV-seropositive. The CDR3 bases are TGCGCCAGTCACCAGGGGACAGAAAGCTCCTACAATGAGCAGTTCTTC. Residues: CASHQGTESSYNEQFF.